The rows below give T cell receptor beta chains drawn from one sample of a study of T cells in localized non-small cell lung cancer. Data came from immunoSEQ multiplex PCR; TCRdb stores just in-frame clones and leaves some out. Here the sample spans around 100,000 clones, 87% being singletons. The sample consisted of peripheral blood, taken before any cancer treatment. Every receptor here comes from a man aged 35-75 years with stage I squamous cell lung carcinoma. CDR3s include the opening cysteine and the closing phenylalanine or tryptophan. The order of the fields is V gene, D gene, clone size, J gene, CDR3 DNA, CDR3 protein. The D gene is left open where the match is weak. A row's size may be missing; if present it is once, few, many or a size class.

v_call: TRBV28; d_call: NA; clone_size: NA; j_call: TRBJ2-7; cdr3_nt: TGTGCCAGCACCCTGGATTCCGGGCCAGCCTACGAGCAGTACTTC; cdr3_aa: CASTLDSGPAYEQYF
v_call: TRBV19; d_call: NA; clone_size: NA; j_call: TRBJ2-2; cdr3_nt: TGTGCCAGTAGTCTTTCCAGGGGCGGGGAGCTGTTTTTT; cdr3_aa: CASSLSRGGELFF
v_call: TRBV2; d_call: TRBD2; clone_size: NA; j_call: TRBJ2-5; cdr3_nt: TGTGCCAGCACGGGACTAGCGGGGGAGACCCAGTACTTC; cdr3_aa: CASTGLAGETQYF
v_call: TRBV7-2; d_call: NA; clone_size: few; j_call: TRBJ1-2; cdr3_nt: TGTGCCAGCAGCTTCGCGGAAACTGGTGGCTACACCTTC; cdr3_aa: CASSFAETGGYTF
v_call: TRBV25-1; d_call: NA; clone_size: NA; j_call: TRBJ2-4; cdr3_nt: TGTGCCAGCAGTGGGGTCGGACTAGCCAAAAACATTCAGTACTTC; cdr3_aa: CASSGVGLAKNIQYF
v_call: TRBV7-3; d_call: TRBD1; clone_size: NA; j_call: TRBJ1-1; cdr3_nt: TGTGCCAGCAGCCGCCTCGGGACAGGGGACACTGAAGCTTTCTTT; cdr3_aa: CASSRLGTGDTEAFF
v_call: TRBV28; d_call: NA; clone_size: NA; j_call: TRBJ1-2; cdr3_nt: TGTGCCAGCAGTGAGCAGGGTAACTATGGCTACACCTTC; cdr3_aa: CASSEQGNYGYTF
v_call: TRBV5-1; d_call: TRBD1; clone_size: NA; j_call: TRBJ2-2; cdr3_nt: TGCGCCAGCAGCTTGCCAAGACAGGGCGCCGCCGGGGAGCTGTTTTTT; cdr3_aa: CASSLPRQGAAGELFF
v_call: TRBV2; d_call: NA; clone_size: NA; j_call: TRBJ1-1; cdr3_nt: TGTGCCAGCAGTGCGGGGGGAGTTGGGAACACTGAAGCTTTCTTT; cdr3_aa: CASSAGGVGNTEAFF
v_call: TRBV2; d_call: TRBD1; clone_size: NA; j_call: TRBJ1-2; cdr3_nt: TGTGCCAGCAGGGGACAGGGCGTCCAATATGGCTACACCTTC; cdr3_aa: CASRGQGVQYGYTF
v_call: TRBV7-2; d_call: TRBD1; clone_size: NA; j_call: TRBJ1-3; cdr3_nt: TGTGCCAGCAGCCGACAGGGGGCTGGAAACACCATATATTTT; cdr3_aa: CASSRQGAGNTIYF
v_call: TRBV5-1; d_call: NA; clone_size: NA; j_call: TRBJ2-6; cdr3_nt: TGCGCCAGCAGCTTGGCCGCGGGCCCTGGGGCCAACGTCCTGACTTTC; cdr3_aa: CASSLAAGPGANVLTF
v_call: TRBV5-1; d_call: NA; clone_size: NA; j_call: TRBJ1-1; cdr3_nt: TGCGCCAGCAGCTTGGATCGGGAGGGCACTGAAGCTTTCTTT; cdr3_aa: CASSLDREGTEAFF
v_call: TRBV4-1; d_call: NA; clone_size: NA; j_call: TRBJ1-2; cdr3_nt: TGCGCCAGCAGCCCTGGAGAGGTGAATCCTAACTATGGCTACACCTTC; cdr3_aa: CASSPGEVNPNYGYTF
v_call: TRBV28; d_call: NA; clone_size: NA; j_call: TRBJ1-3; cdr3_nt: TGTGCCAGCAGGGAGGGAATCATTGGAAACACCATATATTTT; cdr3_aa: CASREGIIGNTIYF
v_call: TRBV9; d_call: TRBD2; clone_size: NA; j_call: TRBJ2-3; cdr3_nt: TGTGCCAGCAGCGTAGTTTCTAGCGGGGGTGGGCAGTATTTT; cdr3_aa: CASSVVSSGGGQYF